The 13 T cell receptor beta chains below all came from one sample that was sequenced in a study of OX40 agonist ivuxolimab in advanced cancers. The repertoire was sequenced with immunoSEQ multiplex PCR; TCRdb's copy has only in-frame clones and lacks some. Of more than 45,000 clones in the sample, 77% were seen once. Sequencing used CD4+ or CD8+ T cells sorted from blood, obtained in a trial of the OX40 agonist ivuxolimab. The receptors here all came from an adult with an advanced solid tumor such as melanoma, head and neck, liver or kidney cancer.

This clone was seen once. The gene calls are TRBV13 and TRBJ1-1; 7 bases map to TRBD1. Germline CDR1 is PRHDT and CDR2 is FYEKMQ (reference sequence). This CDR3 comprises 14 residues. J lost 11 bases, V lost 0 bases, and 9 bases had no gene match. This chain's CDR3 is CASSLGFRGGLAFF. CDR3 nucleotide sequence: TGTGCCAGCAGCTTAGGTTTCAGGGGGGGGCTGGCTTTCTTT.

The rearrangement links TRBV10-3 to TRBJ1-2; D is uncertain. Trimming stripped 10 bases from V and 3 bases from J, with 21 bases between. Germline V CDR1 and CDR2: ENHRY, SYGVKD. The CDR3 extends over 15 amino acids. CDR3 in DNA: TGTGCCACTGATTCCCCAACCACCGGCCACTATGGCTACACCTTC. This gives the protein CATDSPTTGHYGYTF.

The V and J genes are TRBV9 and TRBJ2-1; D is uncertain. The CDR3 contains 14 residues. V was shortened by 0 bases and J by 9 bases, with 13 bases between the two germline ends. CDR1 and CDR2 (germline): SGDLS, YYNGEE. The CDR3 coding sequence is TGTGCCAGCAGCGTAGTGAGCATACAAGGTGAGCAGTTCTTC. It specifies CASSVVSIQGEQFF.

The chain has TRBV19 and TRBJ2-1; D remains unclear. Per the germline V gene, CDR1 is LNHDA and CDR2 is SQIVND (reference sequence). This CDR3 spans 14 amino acids. V gave up 9 bases and J gave up 3 bases, with 15 bases separating them. DNA for the CDR3: TGTGCCAGCAAAGACTCATACCTCTACAATGAGCAGTTCTTC. Residues: CASKDSYLYNEQFF. The entire variable domain, with the rest obtained from reference TRBV19 and TRBJ2-1, is as follows: DGGITQSPKYLFRKEGQNVTLSCEQNLNHDAMYWYRQDPGQGLRLIYYSQIVNDFQKGDIAEGYSVSREKKESFPLTVTSAQKNPTAFYLCASKDSYLYNEQFFGPGTRLTVL.

The J gene is TRBJ2-1, the V gene TRBV30; 10 nucleotides agree with TRBD2. The germline V gene has CDR1 GTSNPN and CDR2 SVGIG (reference sequence). This CDR3 region has 14 residues. V shed 4 bases, J shed 9 bases, and the junction held 9 bases outside the gene matches. The CDR3 here is CAWMVAGGYGEQFF. In DNA, the CDR3 is TGTGCCTGGATGGTAGCGGGAGGATACGGTGAGCAGTTCTTC.

The rearrangement joins TRBV6-1 to TRBJ1-2; TRBD1 agrees at 9 bases. This CDR3 spans 14 amino acids. Trimming at V came to 4 bases and at J to 4 bases, leaving 4 bases not matched to a gene. The germline V gene encodes CDR1 MNHNS and CDR2 SASEGT. CDR3 loop: CASSVGTGFYGYTF. The CDR3 nucleotides are TGTGCCAGCAGTGTCGGGACAGGGTTCTATGGCTACACCTTC.

The CDR3 reads CASSPGLAIEQYF. Here the CDR3 DNA reads TGTGCCAGCTCACCGGGACTAGCGATCGAGCAGTACTTC. This rearrangement joins TRBV18 to TRBJ2-7, with 10 positions matching TRBD2. V trimming: 3 bases; J trimming: 6 bases; junction bases outside the gene matches: 2. Germline CDR1 and CDR2: KGHSH and LQKENI. The CDR3 is 13 residues long.

CDR3 region: CASSLAGMSSYNEQFF. The CDR3 DNA sequence: TGCGCCAGCAGCTTAGCAGGGATGAGCTCCTACAATGAGCAGTTCTTC. This chain links TRBV5-1 with TRBJ2-1, with D possibly TRBD1 on 5 matching bases. Germline lookup yields CDR1 SGHRS and CDR2 YFSETQ. The CDR3 spans 16 residues. Trimming cost V 2 bases and J 0 bases, with 12 bases left between them.

The J gene is TRBJ1-1, the V gene TRBV7-2; TRBD1 aligns across 9 bases. Germline values: CDR1 SGHTA, CDR2 FQGNSA. J gave up 11 bases and V 7 bases, and 11 bases lay outside the gene matches. The CDR3 totals 13 residues. The CDR3 loop is CASNSAGQGPAFF. CDR3 bases: TGTGCCAGCAACTCTGCGGGACAGGGTCCTGCTTTCTTT. The full variable domain, its missing parts supplied by reference TRBV7-2 and TRBJ1-1, is GAGVSQSPSNKVTEKGKDVELRCDPISGHTALYWYRQSLGQGLEFLIYFQGNSAPDKSGLPSDRFSAERTGGSVSTLTIQRTQQEDSAVYLCASNSAGQGPAFFGQGTRLTVV.

The CDR3 sequence: CASSLAGTDTQYF. The CDR3 DNA sequence: TGTGCCAGCAGCTTGGCCGGCACAGATACGCAGTATTTT. This chain uses TRBV5-4 with TRBJ2-3; no definite D call. Germline V gene sequence: CDR1 SGHNT, CDR2 YYREEE (reference sequence). V gave up 0 bases and J gave up 1 base, with 3 bases separating them. The CDR3 runs to 13 residues.

The V call is TRBV5-1, the J call TRBJ1-5; weak D call: TRBD1 (5 bases). Germline lookup yields CDR1 SGHRS and CDR2 YFSETQ. V was cut by 0 bases and J by 7 bases, with 14 bases left in between. The CDR3 sequence is 15 residues long. The CDR3 here is CASSLAAGPGQPQHF. CDR3 DNA sequence: TGCGCCAGCAGCTTGGCCGCAGGGCCCGGGCAGCCCCAGCATTTT.

The chain employs TRBV9 and TRBJ2-2; 7 bases match TRBD2. This CDR3 has 16 residues. Looked up from germline, CDR1 is SGDLS and CDR2 is YYNGEE. V shed 1 base and J 1 base; nucleotides not matched to a gene: 4. CDR3 DNA: TGTGCCAGCAGCGTACGGTCGGGAGGGAACACCGGGGAGCTGTTTTTT. As protein: CASSVRSGGNTGELFF.

Concerning this clone: At one end the junction does not follow the germline gene, possibly because of a read error. J is TRBJ2-7 and V is TRBV7-7; D possibly corresponds to TRBD2 (5 bases). CDR3 length: 15 residues. Germline-derived CDR1 and CDR2 are SSHAT and FNYEAQ (reference sequence). The chain's CDR3 is CASSLDYGPAFEQYF. In nucleotides, the CDR3 is TGTGCTAGCAGCTTAGACTACGGGCCCGCATTCGAGCAGTACTTC.